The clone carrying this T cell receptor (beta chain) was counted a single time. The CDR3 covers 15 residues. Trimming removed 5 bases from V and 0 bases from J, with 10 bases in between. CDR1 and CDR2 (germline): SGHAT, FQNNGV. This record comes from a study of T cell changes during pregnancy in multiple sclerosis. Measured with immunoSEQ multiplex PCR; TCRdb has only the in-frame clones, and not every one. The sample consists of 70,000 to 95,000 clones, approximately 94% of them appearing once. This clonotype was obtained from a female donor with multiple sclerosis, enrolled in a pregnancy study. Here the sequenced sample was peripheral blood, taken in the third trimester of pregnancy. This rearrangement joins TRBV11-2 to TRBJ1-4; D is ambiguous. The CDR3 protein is CASSANSATNEKLFF. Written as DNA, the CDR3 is TGTGCCAGCAGCGCAAACAGTGCAACTAATGAAAAACTGTTTTTT. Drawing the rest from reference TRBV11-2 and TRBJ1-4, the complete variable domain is EAGVAQSPRYKIIEKRQSVAFWCNPISGHATLYWYQQILGQGPKLLIQFQNNGVVDDSQLPKDRFSAERLKGVDSTLKIQPAKLEDSAVYLCASSANSATNEKLFFGSGTQLSVL.